One and the same sample provided the 26 T cell receptor beta chains below, sequenced in a study of blood T cells in healthy people across ages (dated by TCRdb to between 2015 and 2017). The library was made by 5' RACE. This sample was sequenced with an Illumina HiSeq 2500. A second PCR of about 7 to 12 cycles was performed with a sample-barcoded 5' primer and a J-beta primer mix. Through fastp at Q25 and MiXCR, TCRdb rebuilt clones from the public reads, retaining in-frame beta chains. Each entry is one CDR3 protein sequence, shown with its most common DNA and genes. This sample is represented by fewer than 1 million distinct CDR3 sequences; roughly 44% of them were singletons. The top ten hold about a fifth of the sample. The sample consisted of blood. The origin of the receptors is a man in his fifties or sixties in good health.

There are many counts of this clonotype. The rearrangement links TRBV2 to TRBJ2-3; 8 bases line up with TRBD1. J gave up 0 bases and V 5 bases, and 19 bases lay outside the gene matches. The CDR3 sequence is 20 residues long. Germline CDR1 reads SNHLY; CDR2 reads FYNNEI. The CDR3 DNA reads as TGTGCCAGCAGTACAGGGGGTCAGCTGGCAGGCTCATCTAGCACAGATACGCAGTATTTT. Translation: CASSTGGQLAGSSSTDTQYF.

J is TRBJ1-1 and V is TRBV29-1; D might be TRBD1 (5 bases). Germline V CDR1 and CDR2: SQVTM, ANQGSEA. Trimming took off 6 bases at V and 11 bases at J, with 25 bases between the two ends. This CDR3 contains 14 residues. CDR3 protein: CSVQFRQGGYSAFF. For the CDR3, the DNA is TGCAGCGTCCAGTTTCGGCAGGGAGGATATAGCGCTTTCTTT.

The V call is TRBV7-8, the J call TRBJ2-1, with D hard to call. CDR1 SGHVS and CDR2 FQNEAQ come from the germline V gene. Trimming removed 3 bases from V and 9 bases from J, with 18 bases in between. There are 15 residues in the CDR3. The chain's CDR3 is CASSFLGQESIEQFF. The CDR3 DNA sequence: TGTGCCAGCAGCTTCCTTGGGCAGGAGAGTATTGAGCAGTTCTTC.

V and J are TRBV3-1 and TRBJ2-3, with a tentative D call TRBD2 (5 bases). The germline gives CDR1 LGHDT, CDR2 YNNKEL (reference sequence). This CDR3 has 16 residues. Trimming cost V 1 base and J 2 bases, with 13 bases left between them. The CDR3 DNA reads as TGTGCCAGCAGCCAAGGAATACTAGTGAACACAGATACGCAGTATTTT. Protein: CASSQGILVNTDTQYF.

This clonotype was seen more than once but under ten times. The V call is TRBV2, the J call TRBJ1-2; no clear D gene. Trimming pared 3 bases from V and 3 bases from J, leaving 8 bases between. Per the germline V gene, CDR1 is SNHLY and CDR2 is FYNNEI. This CDR3 region has 13 residues. The CDR3 here is CASSELGDYGYTF. As DNA, the CDR3 is TGTGCCAGCAGTGAGTTGGGAGACTATGGCTACACCTTC. Filled out from reference TRBV2 and TRBJ1-2, the complete variable domain reads EPEVTQTPSHQVTQMGQEVILRCVPISNHLYFYWYRQILGQKVEFLVSFYNNEISEKSEIFDDQFSVERPDGSNFTLKIRSTKLEDSAMYFCASSELGDYGYTFGSGTRLTVV.

The chain uses TRBV7-2 and TRBJ2-3, with D tentatively TRBD1 or TRBD2 (7 bases each). The germline gives CDR1 SGHTA, CDR2 FQGNSA. Trimming pared 6 bases from V and 11 bases from J, leaving 15 bases between. This CDR3 region has 12 residues. CDR3 nucleotide sequence: TGTGCCAGCAGTCTAGACAGGGAGGGGCAGTATTTT. Its translation: CASSLDREGQYF.

This clonotype has just one count. The rearrangement joins TRBV30 to TRBJ1-2; maybe TRBD1 (5 bases). This CDR3 is built from 13 residues. Trimming shortened V by 5 bases and J by 8 bases, and 18 bases separated the two germline ends. CDR1 is GTSNPN and CDR2 is SVGIG in the germline V gene (reference sequence). The CDR3 loop is CAWSRMGGSGYTF. In nucleotides, the CDR3 is TGTGCCTGGTCGCGAATGGGGGGTAGCGGCTACACCTTC.

The chain is built from TRBV4-2 and TRBJ1-1; possibly TRBD1 for D (5 bases). The CDR3 contains 15 residues. V lost 1 base and J lost 3, with 12 bases in between. The germline V gene has CDR1 LGHNA and CDR2 YNFKEQ. The CDR3 loop reads CASSQVSGGYTEAFF. In DNA form, the CDR3 reads TGTGCCAGCAGCCAAGTCAGCGGGGGGTACACTGAAGCTTTCTTT.

The chain couples TRBV7-9 to TRBJ2-3; 11 nucleotides match TRBD2. This CDR3 has 17 residues. Germline loops: CDR1 SEHNR, CDR2 FQNEAQ (reference sequence). Unmatched junction bases numbered 9, after V lost 3 bases and J lost 4 bases. CDR3 in DNA: TGTGCCAGCAGCTTGACTAGCGGGGTAGAGTTTGCAGATACGCAGTATTTT. This gives the protein CASSLTSGVEFADTQYF.

This clonotype has ten or more counts. J is TRBJ2-7 and V is TRBV6-2 or TRBV6-3; 9 nucleotides line up with TRBD1. Per germline, CDR1 MNHEY and CDR2 SVGEGT. The CDR3 sequence is 12 residues long. J was trimmed by 7 bases and V by 7 bases; bases with no gene match: 5. In DNA form, the CDR3 reads TGTGCCAGCACTTCCGACAGGGGGGAGCAGTACTTC. Encoded protein: CASTSDRGEQYF.

The genes are TRBV6-6 and TRBJ1-2; 7 nucleotides line up with TRBD1. The CDR3 consists of 14 residues. Germline assignment: CDR1 MNHNY and CDR2 SVGAGI (reference sequence). V lost 6 bases, J lost 4 bases, and 8 bases stayed unmatched. The CDR3 is CASREGARGYGYTF. The CDR3 coding sequence is TGTGCCAGCAGAGAGGGGGCGCGGGGCTATGGCTACACCTTC.

The chain recombines TRBV7-7 with TRBJ2-5; 10 bases line up with TRBD2. Germline CDR1 and CDR2: SSHAT and FNYEAQ (reference sequence). The CDR3 consists of 17 residues. The V segment lost 1 base and the J segment 2 bases; nucleotides outside the gene matches: 7. The CDR3 is CASSLGSGGNPQETQYF. Here the CDR3 DNA reads TGTGCCAGCAGCTTAGGTAGCGGGGGGAACCCTCAAGAGACCCAGTACTTC.

This clonotype was seen a few times. The chain recombines TRBV4-3 with TRBJ1-2; D remains unclear. Trimming stripped 2 bases from V and 0 bases from J, with 7 bases between. Germline values: CDR1 LGHNA, CDR2 YSLEER. The CDR3 is made up of 14 amino acids. CDR3 coding DNA: TGCGCCAGCAGCCAACGACCAGCTAACTATGGCTACACCTTC. It encodes CASSQRPANYGYTF.

In this sample, this clonotype turned up many times. This chain uses TRBV7-2 with TRBJ2-3; the match to TRBD2 covers 9 bases. Germline CDR1 is SGHTA and CDR2 is FQGNSA. This CDR3 has 17 residues. V lost 4 bases and J lost 0; bases outside the gene matches: 8. Written as DNA, the CDR3 is TGTGCCAGCAGCTCAGGCGTTAGCGGGGGTAGCACAGATACGCAGTATTTT. Its translation is CASSSGVSGGSTDTQYF.

V usage is TRBV7-2 and J usage is TRBJ2-5; 14 nucleotides line up with TRBD2. CDR1 and CDR2 (germline): SGHTA, FQGNSA. The length of the CDR3 is 17 residues. With 5 bases clipped from V and 4 bases from J, the junction kept 9 bases outside the gene matches. CDR3 amino acids: CASSTGLAGGRGETQYF. In DNA, the CDR3 is TGTGCCAGCAGCACCGGACTAGCGGGGGGCCGCGGAGAGACCCAGTACTTC.

About this clonotype itself: One junction end disagrees with the germline gene, perhaps due to a read error. V and J are TRBV27 and TRBJ2-3; the D gene is possibly TRBD1 (6 bases). The CDR3 length is 12 residues. Per germline, CDR1 MNHEY and CDR2 SMNVEV (reference sequence). The CDR3 bases are TGTGCCAGCATACTTGTGACAGGTACGCAGTATTTT. The encoded protein is CASILVTGTQYF.

The V call is TRBV14, the J call TRBJ2-7; 7 bases match TRBD2. The DNA end is a closer match to TRBJ2-5, so the J assignment may be wrong. The germline V gene encodes CDR1 SGHDN and CDR2 FVKESK. This CDR3 has 15 residues. The CDR3 reads CASSRDSGARETQYF. The CDR3 DNA is TGTGCCAGCAGCCGCGACAGCGGGGCACGAGAGACCCAGTACTTC.

This clonotype was picked up a small number of times. This chain links TRBV12-3 or TRBV12-4 with TRBJ2-5; D is uncertain. CDR3 size: 14 residues. The V end was cut by 6 bases, the J end by 11 bases, with 22 bases between. CDR3 region: CASSLGELGNEQYF. CDR3 coding DNA: TGTGCCAGCAGCCTCGGAGAGCTCGGCAATGAGCAGTACTTC.

The V gene is TRBV30, the J gene TRBJ2-5; the match to TRBD1 covers 7 bases. With the DNA end fitting TRBJ2-7 better, the J assignment may be wrong. Per germline, CDR1 GTSNPN and CDR2 SVGIG (reference sequence). The length of the CDR3 is 13 residues. The CDR3 sequence is CAWSGAGGHEQYF. The CDR3 nucleotides read TGTGCCTGGAGCGGGGCAGGGGGTCACGAGCAGTACTTC.

This clonotype was counted a few times. CDR3: CASSQSGSPGANVLTF. In DNA form, the CDR3 reads TGCGCCAGCAGCCAAAGCGGGTCCCCTGGGGCCAACGTCCTGACTTTC. This chain connects TRBV4-3 to TRBJ2-6; D perhaps matches TRBD2 (6 bases). Trimming removed 2 bases from V and 2 bases from J, with 10 bases in between. The CDR3 loop spans 16 amino acids. The germline V gene encodes CDR1 LGHNA and CDR2 YSLEER.

The V call is TRBV12-3 or TRBV12-4, the J call TRBJ2-5, with 9 bases matching TRBD2. This CDR3 is built from 15 residues. The trim removed 3 bases at V and 2 bases at J, leaving 4 bases unmatched. DNA for the CDR3: TGTGCCAGCAGTTTCAGCGGGGGGTTACAAGAGACCCAGTACTTC. Its protein product is CASSFSGGLQETQYF.

J is TRBJ2-1 and V is TRBV2; D gene ambiguous. The CDR3 extends over 14 amino acids. The germline V gene encodes CDR1 SNHLY and CDR2 FYNNEI. Between the trimmed V and J ends, which lost 6 bases and 1 base, there was a span of 10 bases. The CDR3 sequence is CASRSEGSYNEQFF. CDR3 DNA: TGTGCCAGCAGAAGTGAAGGATCCTACAATGAGCAGTTCTTC.

On this clonotype: One junction end disagrees with the germline gene, perhaps due to a read error. This rearrangement joins TRBV7-3 to TRBJ2-1, with 9 positions matching TRBD1. This CDR3 is 15 amino acids long. Per the germline V gene, CDR1 is SGHTA and CDR2 is FQGTGA. The CDR3 DNA sequence: TGTGTCAGCAGAGCCACGGGACAGGGCAGCAATGAGCAGTTCTTC. It is translated as CVSRATGQGSNEQFF. The full variable domain, its missing parts supplied by reference TRBV7-3 and TRBJ2-1, is GAGVSQTPSNKVTEKGKYVELRCDPISGHTALYWYRQSLGQGPEFLIYFQGTGAADDSGLPNDRFFAVRPEGSVSTLKIQRTERGDSAVYLCVSRATGQGSNEQFFGPGTRLTVL.

The chain couples TRBV2 to TRBJ1-3, with a weak D call TRBD1 (5 bases). This CDR3 is built from 15 residues. Trimming cost V 1 base and J 4 bases, with 11 bases left between them. Germline V gene sequence: CDR1 SNHLY, CDR2 FYNNEI. DNA for the CDR3: TGTGCCAGCAGTGAAGGCAGGGCTGGCGGAAACACCATATATTTT. Amino acid sequence: CASSEGRAGGNTIYF.

This clonotype was observed a single time. V usage is TRBV2 and J usage is TRBJ1-4, with 7 bases aligning to TRBD1. There are 15 residues in the CDR3. The V and J ends lost 7 bases and 7 bases, in that order; junction bases with no gene match: 12. Germline lookup yields CDR1 SNHLY and CDR2 FYNNEI. Here the CDR3 DNA reads TGTGCCAGCACTCTTCTGACAGGGTTGGCTGAAAAACTGTTTTTT. This gives the protein CASTLLTGLAEKLFF.

The rearrangement joins TRBV7-2 to TRBJ2-3; TRBD1 might be the D (5 bases). V gave up 3 bases and J gave up 6 bases, with 10 bases separating them. CDR1 and CDR2 from the germline V gene are SGHTA and FQGNSA. The CDR3 has 13 residues. CDR3 amino acids: CASSFDSGDTQYF. In DNA, the CDR3 is TGTGCCAGCAGCTTCGACAGTGGGGATACGCAGTATTTT.